This TCR beta chain originates from a study of blood T cell repertoires in COVID-19. Overall study: Two consecutive negative NP/OP PCR tests, clearance, or resolved symptoms defined Cohort 3 recovery. Acute-phase and convalescent COVID-19 samples originated in the United States, Italy and Spain.

Germline loops: CDR1 SGHRS, CDR2 YFSETQ. The trim removed 0 bases at V and 4 bases at J, leaving 0 bases unmatched. The CDR3 totals 15 residues. Using immunoSEQ multiplex PCR, the repertoire was profiled, and TCRdb retains in-frame clones only, with some absent. This repertoire shows about 400,000 clones, around 87% found once; its top ten account for 1.5% to 2%. Sample: PBMCs or T cells enriched from blood (not recorded which). This chain links TRBV5-1 with TRBJ2-5, with 13 bases that match TRBD2. This sequence was found in a man between 35 and 55 years old in a cohort exposed to, infected with or recovered from COVID-19 (not recorded which). The CDR3 loop reads CASSLGLAGGETQYF. The DNA of the CDR3 is TGCGCCAGCAGCTTGGGACTAGCGGGAGGAGAGACCCAGTACTTC.